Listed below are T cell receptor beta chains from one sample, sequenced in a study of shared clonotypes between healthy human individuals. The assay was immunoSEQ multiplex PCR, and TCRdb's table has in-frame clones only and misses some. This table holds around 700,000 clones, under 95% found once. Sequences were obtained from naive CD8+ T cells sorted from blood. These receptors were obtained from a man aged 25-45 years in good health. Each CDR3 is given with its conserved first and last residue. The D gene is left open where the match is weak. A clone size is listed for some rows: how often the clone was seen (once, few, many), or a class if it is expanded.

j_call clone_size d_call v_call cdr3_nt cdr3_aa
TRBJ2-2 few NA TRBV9 TGTGCCAGCAGTGATTACACCGGGGAGCTGTTTTTT CASSDYTGELFF
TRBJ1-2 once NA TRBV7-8 TGTGCCAGCAGCTCCCGGACAGCTAATAACTATGGCTACACCTTC CASSSRTANNYGYTF
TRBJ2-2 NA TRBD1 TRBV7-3 TGTGCCAGCAGCTTTCCATACGGGACAGCATCGAACACCGGGGAGCTGTTTTTT CASSFPYGTASNTGELFF
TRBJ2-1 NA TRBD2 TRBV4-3 TGCGCCAGCAGCCCTAGCGGGAGGAGGAATAATGAGCAGTTCTTC CASSPSGRRNNEQFF
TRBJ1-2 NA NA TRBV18 TGTGCCAGCTTCCCCGGGCTGGGAAACTATGGCTACACCTTC CASFPGLGNYGYTF
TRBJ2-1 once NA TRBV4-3 TGCGCCAGCAGCCAAGAAGGGCAGGGGCGGAATGAGCAGTTCTTC CASSQEGQGRNEQFF
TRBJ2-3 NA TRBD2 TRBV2 TGTGCCAGCAGTGAGGGGGGGGATACGCAGTATTTT CASSEGGDTQYF
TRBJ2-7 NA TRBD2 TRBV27 TGTGCCAGCAGCCCTTGGGTAGGGACTAGTTACGAGCAGTACTTC CASSPWVGTSYEQYF
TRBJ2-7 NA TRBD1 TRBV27 TGTGCCAGCTCCTTGGAGGGGACAGGCTCCTACGAGCAGTACTTC CASSLEGTGSYEQYF
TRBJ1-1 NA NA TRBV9 TGTGCCAGCAGCGTAGAGCCTTACACTGAAGCTTTCTTT CASSVEPYTEAFF
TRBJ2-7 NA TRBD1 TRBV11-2 TGTGCCAGCAGCTCTATACAGGGGGTTTCTATCTACGAGCAGTACTTC CASSSIQGVSIYEQYF
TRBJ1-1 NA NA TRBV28 TGTGCCAGCAGTTTTCCACAGAACACTGAAGCTTTCTTT CASSFPQNTEAFF
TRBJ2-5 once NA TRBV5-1 TGCGCCAGCAGCTTGGGTGGGGCTTTAGAGACCCAGTACTTC CASSLGGALETQYF
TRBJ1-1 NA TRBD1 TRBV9 TGTGCCAGCGGCGGGACAGGCCCCACTGAAGCTTTCTTT CASGGTGPTEAFF
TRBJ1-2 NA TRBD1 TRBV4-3 TGCGCCAGCAGCCAAGGGACAGGGGCAGTCTATGGCTACACCTTC CASSQGTGAVYGYTF
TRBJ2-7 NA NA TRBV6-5 TGTGCCAGCAGTTACTTCGGGGGAGGCTACGAGCAGTACTTC CASSYFGGGYEQYF
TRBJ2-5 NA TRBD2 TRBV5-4 TGTGCCAGCAGCGATACGGGGAGCGGGGATCAAGAGACCCAGTACTTC CASSDTGSGDQETQYF
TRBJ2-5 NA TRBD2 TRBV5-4 TGTGCCAGCAGCCCGACTAGCGGGGGAAAAGAGACCCAGTACTTC CASSPTSGGKETQYF
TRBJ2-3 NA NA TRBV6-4 TGTGCCAGCAGTATTGATGGGAAGGGGGCAGATACGCAGTATTTT CASSIDGKGADTQYF
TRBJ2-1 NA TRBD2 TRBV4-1 TGCGCCAGCAGCCATTCCACGGGGACTAGCGGAGGCTCCTACAATGAGCAGTTCTTC CASSHSTGTSGGSYNEQFF
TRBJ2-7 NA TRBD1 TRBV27 TGTGCCAGCAGTTTATCTAATGGGGACAGGGGCTACGAGCAGTACTTC CASSLSNGDRGYEQYF
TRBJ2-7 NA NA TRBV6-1 TGTGCCAGCAGGTGGGGGTTAACCTACGAGCAGTACTTC CASRWGLTYEQYF
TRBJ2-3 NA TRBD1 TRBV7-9 TGTGCCAGCAGCTTCGACAGGGGGGGAGATACGCAGTATTTT CASSFDRGGDTQYF
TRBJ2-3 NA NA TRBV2 TGTGCCAGCAGTGATGCGATCGCAAGCACAGATACGCAGTATTTT CASSDAIASTDTQYF